These 5 T cell receptor beta chains were sequenced from one sample in a study of shared clonotypes between healthy human individuals (dated by TCRdb to 2019 to 2021). CD8 naive samples were CD45RO-negative cells positively selected for CCR7, giving a CD45RA+CCR7+ population that excluded TemRA cells. Receptor amplification or capture employed the immunoSEQ multiplex PCR assay. TCRdb took over this immuneACCESS table, retaining in-frame rearrangements with V and J assigned. Such tables are incomplete; in checked studies, under half of the missing clones stem from an unresolved V gene, and the remainder is unexplained. Counted in this sample were 550,000 to 750,000 clones; about 95% of them appeared once. The ten largest clones take up less than 0.13% of the sample. Sequenced input: naive CD8+ T cells sorted from blood. Interpreted using the paper, the cell subset or site label stands for: CD45RA+CCR7+. These receptors originate from a woman aged 30 to 39 in good health.

This clone has only a few counts. The chain recombines TRBV10-2 with TRBJ1-3; 9 nucleotides line up with TRBD1. The V gene end was trimmed by 8 bases and the J gene end by 8 bases; junction bases not matched to a gene: 7. Germline V gene lookup returns CDR1 WSHSY and CDR2 SAAADI. The CDR3 contains 13 residues. The CDR3 reads CASLRDRADTIYF. The CDR3 DNA reads TGCGCCAGCCTCCGGGACAGGGCTGACACCATATATTTT.

The chain couples TRBV2 to TRBJ1-1; D possibly corresponds to TRBD1 (5 bases). The CDR3 length is 14 residues. Trimming removed 10 bases at V and 2 bases at J, with 17 bases between. Germline values: CDR1 SNHLY, CDR2 FYNNEI. The CDR3 region is CATKGSELNTEAFF. The CDR3 DNA follows: TGTGCCACCAAGGGGTCAGAACTCAACACTGAAGCTTTCTTT.

The J gene is TRBJ1-4, the V gene TRBV5-1; D possibly corresponds to TRBD1 (6 bases). Germline-derived CDR1 and CDR2 are SGHRS and YFSETQ. Trimming pared 1 base from V and 5 bases from J, leaving 9 bases between. The CDR3 covers 14 residues. The CDR3 region has the DNA TGCGCCAGCAGCTTGTGGACAGAAAATGAAAAACTGTTTTTT. Its translation: CASSLWTENEKLFF.

A single count supports this clone. The V call is TRBV7-6, the J call TRBJ2-3; possible D gene TRBD1, 6 bases. The CDR3 length is 15 residues. Deletions cut 1 base from V and 2 bases from J, with 10 bases between. Germline V gives CDR1 SGHVS, CDR2 FNYEAQ. The CDR3 protein is CASSLVNRDTDTQYF. DNA of the CDR3: TGTGCCAGCAGCTTAGTCAACAGGGACACAGATACGCAGTATTTT.

V gene TRBV19 combines with J gene TRBJ2-5; D not resolved. Trimming shortened V by 1 base and J by 4 bases, and 10 bases separated the two germline ends. Germline assignment: CDR1 LNHDA and CDR2 SQIVND (reference sequence). This CDR3 is built from 14 residues. CDR3 DNA sequence: TGTGCCAGTAGTATAGGGTCTCCCGGAGAGACCCAGTACTTC. This encodes CASSIGSPGETQYF.